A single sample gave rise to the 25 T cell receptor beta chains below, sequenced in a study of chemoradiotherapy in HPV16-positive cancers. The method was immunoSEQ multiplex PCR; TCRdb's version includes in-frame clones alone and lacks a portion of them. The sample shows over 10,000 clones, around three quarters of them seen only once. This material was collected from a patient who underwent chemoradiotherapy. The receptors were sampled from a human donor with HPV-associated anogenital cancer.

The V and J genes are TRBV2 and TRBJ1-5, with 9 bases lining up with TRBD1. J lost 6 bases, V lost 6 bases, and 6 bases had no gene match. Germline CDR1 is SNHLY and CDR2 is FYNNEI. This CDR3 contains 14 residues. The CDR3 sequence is CASSATGGSQPQHF. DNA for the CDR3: TGTGCCAGCAGCGCGACAGGGGGGAGTCAGCCCCAGCATTTT. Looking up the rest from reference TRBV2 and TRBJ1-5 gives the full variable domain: EPEVTQTPSHQVTQMGQEVILRCVPISNHLYFYWYRQILGQKVEFLVSFYNNEISEKSEIFDDQFSVERPDGSNFTLKIRSTKLEDSAMYFCASSATGGSQPQHFGDGTRLSIL.

CDR3 nucleotide sequence: TGTGCCACCAGCGCGGGGATGCGAACTGAAGCTTTCTTT. Encoded protein: CATSAGMRTEAFF. This chain uses TRBV15 with TRBJ1-1; D not resolved. Germline CDR1 is LNHNV and CDR2 is YYDKDF (reference sequence). This CDR3 has 13 residues. V was pared by 5 bases and J by 5 bases, with 12 bases between.

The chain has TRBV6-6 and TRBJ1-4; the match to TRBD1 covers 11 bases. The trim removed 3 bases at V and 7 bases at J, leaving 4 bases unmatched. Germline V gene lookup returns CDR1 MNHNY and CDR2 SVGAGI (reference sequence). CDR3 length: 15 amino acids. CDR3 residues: CASSYAGTGGEKLFF. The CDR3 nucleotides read TGTGCCAGCAGTTATGCGGGGACAGGGGGTGAAAAACTGTTTTTT.

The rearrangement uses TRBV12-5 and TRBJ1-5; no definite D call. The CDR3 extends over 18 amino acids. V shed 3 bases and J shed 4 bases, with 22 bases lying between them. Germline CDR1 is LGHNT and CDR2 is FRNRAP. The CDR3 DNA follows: TGTGCTAGTGGTTTCCAACAGACGGGGAGTTACCATAATCAGCCCCAGCATTTT. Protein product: CASGFQQTGSYHNQPQHF.

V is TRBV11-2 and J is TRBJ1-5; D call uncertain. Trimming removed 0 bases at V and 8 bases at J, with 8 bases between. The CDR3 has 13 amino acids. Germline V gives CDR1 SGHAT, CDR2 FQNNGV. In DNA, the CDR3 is TGTGCCAGCAGCTTAGATCCCCATGAGCCCCAGCATTTT. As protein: CASSLDPHEPQHF.

The CDR3 DNA reads TGTGCCAGCAGTTATGGTGGGACTCGGGACAATTCACCCCTCCACTTT. Encoded protein: CASSYGGTRDNSPLHF. The V gene is TRBV6-5, the J gene TRBJ1-6; perhaps TRBD1 as D (5 bases). Trimming removed 3 bases at V and 7 bases at J, with 16 bases between. Germline assignment: CDR1 MNHEY and CDR2 SVGAGI. The CDR3 runs 16 residues.

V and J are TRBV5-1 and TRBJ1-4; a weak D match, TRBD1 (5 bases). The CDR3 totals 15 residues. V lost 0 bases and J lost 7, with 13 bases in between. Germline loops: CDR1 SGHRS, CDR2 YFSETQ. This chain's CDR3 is CASSLDGAVGEKLFF. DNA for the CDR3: TGCGCCAGCAGCTTGGATGGGGCGGTCGGTGAAAAACTGTTTTTT. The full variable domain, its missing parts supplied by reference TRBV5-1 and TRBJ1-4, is KAGVTQTPRYLIKTRGQQVTLSCSPISGHRSVSWYQQTPGQGLQFLFEYFSETQRNKGNFPGRFSGRQFSNSRSEMNVSTLELGDSALYLCASSLDGAVGEKLFFGSGTQLSVL.

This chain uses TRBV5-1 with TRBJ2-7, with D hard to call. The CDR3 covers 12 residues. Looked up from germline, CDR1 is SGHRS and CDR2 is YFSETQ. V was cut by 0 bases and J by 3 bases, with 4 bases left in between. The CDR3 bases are TGCGCCAGCAGCTTGGTACTCTACGAGCAGTACTTC. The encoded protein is CASSLVLYEQYF.

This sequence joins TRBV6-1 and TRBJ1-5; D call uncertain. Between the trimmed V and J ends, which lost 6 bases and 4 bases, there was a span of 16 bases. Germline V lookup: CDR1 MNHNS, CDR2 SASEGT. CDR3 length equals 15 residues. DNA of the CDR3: TGTGCCAGCAGCGCTACGGTCCCGGCTAATCAGCCCCAGCATTTT. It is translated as CASSATVPANQPQHF.

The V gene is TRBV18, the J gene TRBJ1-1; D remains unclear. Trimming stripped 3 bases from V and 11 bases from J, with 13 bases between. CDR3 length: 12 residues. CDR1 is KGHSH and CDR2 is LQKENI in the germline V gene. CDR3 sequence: CASSPNSPEAFF. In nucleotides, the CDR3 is TGTGCCAGCTCACCTAACAGCCCCGAGGCTTTCTTT.

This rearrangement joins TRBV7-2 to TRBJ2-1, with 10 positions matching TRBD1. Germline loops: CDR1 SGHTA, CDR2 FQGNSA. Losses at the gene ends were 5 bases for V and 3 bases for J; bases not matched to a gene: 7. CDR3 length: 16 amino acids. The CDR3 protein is CASSPRQGAFYNEQFF. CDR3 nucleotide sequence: TGTGCCAGCAGCCCCCGACAGGGGGCCTTCTACAATGAGCAGTTCTTC.

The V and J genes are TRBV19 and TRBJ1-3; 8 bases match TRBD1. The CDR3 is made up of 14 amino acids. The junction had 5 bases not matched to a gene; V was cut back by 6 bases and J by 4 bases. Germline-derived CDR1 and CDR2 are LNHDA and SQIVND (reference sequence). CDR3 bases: TGTGCCAGTAGCCCCCGGGACAGGGGAAACACCATATATTTT. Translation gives CASSPRDRGNTIYF.

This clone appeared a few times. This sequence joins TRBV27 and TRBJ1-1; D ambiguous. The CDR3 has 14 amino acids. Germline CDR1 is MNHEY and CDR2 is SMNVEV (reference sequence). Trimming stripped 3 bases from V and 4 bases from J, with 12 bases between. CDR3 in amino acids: CASSFRQAFTEAFF. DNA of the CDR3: TGTGCCAGCAGTTTTAGGCAGGCTTTCACTGAAGCTTTCTTT.

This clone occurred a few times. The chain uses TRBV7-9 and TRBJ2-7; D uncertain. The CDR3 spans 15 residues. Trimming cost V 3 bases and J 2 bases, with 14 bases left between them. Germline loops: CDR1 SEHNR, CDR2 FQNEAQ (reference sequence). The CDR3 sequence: CASSFSAQRAYEQYF. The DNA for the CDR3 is TGTGCCAGCAGCTTCTCAGCGCAGAGAGCCTACGAGCAGTACTTC.

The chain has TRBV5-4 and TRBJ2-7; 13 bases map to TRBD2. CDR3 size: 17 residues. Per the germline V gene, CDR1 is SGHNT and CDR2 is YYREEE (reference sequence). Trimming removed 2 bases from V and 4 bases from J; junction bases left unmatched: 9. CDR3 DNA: TGTGCCAGCAGCTTCGGACTAGCGGGGGAAGTAAGGTACGAGCAGTACTTC. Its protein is CASSFGLAGEVRYEQYF.

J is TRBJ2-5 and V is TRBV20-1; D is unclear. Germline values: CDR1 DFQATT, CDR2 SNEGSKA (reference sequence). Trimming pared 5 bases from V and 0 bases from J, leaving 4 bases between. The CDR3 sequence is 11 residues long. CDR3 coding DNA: TGCAGTGCTCCATACCAAGAGACCCAGTACTTC. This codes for CSAPYQETQYF.

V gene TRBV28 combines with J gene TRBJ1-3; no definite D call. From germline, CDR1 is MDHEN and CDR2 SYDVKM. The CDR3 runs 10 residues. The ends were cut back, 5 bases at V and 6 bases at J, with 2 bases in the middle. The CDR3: CASSANTIYF. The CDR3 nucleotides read TGTGCCAGCAGTGCAAACACCATATATTTT.

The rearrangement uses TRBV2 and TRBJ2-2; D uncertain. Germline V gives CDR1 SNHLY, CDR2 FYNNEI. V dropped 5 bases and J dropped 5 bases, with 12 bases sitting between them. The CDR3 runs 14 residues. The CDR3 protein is CASSRAVVTGELFF. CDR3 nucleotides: TGTGCCAGCAGTCGAGCTGTGGTTACCGGGGAGCTGTTTTTT.

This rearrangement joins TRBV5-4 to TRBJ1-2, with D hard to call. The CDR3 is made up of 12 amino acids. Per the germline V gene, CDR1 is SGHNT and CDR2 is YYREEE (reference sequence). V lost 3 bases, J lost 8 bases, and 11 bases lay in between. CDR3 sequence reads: CASSWETVGYTF. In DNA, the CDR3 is TGTGCCAGCAGCTGGGAAACAGTAGGCTACACCTTC.

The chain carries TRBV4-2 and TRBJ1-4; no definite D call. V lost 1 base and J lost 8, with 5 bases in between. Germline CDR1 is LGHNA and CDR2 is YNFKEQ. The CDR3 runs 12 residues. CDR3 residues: CASSQGSEKLFF. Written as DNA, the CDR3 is TGTGCCAGCAGCCAAGGGTCGGAAAAACTGTTTTTT.

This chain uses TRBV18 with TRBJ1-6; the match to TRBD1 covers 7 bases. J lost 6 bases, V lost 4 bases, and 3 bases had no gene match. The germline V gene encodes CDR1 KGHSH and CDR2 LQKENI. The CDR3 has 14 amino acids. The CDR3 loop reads CASSRDRVNSPLHF. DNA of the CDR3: TGTGCCAGCTCACGTGACAGGGTTAATTCACCCCTCCACTTT.

In DNA, the CDR3 is TGTGCCACCAGCAGCAACAGGGAAGGGAACATCGCTGAAGCTTTCTTT. This encodes CATSSNREGNIAEAFF. This chain uses TRBV15 with TRBJ1-1; D may be TRBD1 (6 bases). Trimming left V 3 bases short and J 6 bases short, with 20 bases between. CDR3 length: 16 residues. Germline V gene lookup returns CDR1 LNHNV and CDR2 YYDKDF (reference sequence).

As DNA, the CDR3 is TGTGCCAGCAGCCGGCCTCCTAGCGGGGGCACAGATACGCAGTATTTT. This sequence encodes CASSRPPSGGTDTQYF. The chain joins TRBV7-8 to TRBJ2-3; 9 bases fit TRBD2. CDR3 length: 16 residues. J gave up 1 base and V 5 bases, and 7 bases lay outside the gene matches. Germline V gene sequence: CDR1 SGHVS, CDR2 FQNEAQ.

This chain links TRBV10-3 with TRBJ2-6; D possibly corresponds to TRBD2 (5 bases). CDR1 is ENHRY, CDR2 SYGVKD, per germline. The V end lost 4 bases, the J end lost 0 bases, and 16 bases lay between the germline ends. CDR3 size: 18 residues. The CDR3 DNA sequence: TGTGCCATCAGTGCATATGGGAGCCAGGACTCTGGGGCCAACGTCCTGACTTTC. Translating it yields CAISAYGSQDSGANVLTF.

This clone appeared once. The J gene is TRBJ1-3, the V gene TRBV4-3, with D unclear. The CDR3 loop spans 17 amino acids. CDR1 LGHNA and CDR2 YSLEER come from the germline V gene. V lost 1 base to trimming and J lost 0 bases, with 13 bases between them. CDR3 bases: TGCGCCAGCAGCCAAGCAACTCAGACAAACTCTGGAAACACCATATATTTT. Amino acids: CASSQATQTNSGNTIYF.